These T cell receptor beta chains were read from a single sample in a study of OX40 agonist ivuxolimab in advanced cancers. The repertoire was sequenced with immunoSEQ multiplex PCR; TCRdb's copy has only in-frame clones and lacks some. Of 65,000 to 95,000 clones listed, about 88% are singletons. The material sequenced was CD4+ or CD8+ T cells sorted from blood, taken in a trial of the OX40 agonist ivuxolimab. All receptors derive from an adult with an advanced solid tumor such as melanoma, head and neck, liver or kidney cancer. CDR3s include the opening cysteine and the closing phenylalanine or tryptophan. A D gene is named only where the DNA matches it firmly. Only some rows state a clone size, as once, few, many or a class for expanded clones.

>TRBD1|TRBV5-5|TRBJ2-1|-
CASSWDRQGYNEQFF
TGTGCCAGCAGCTGGGACAGGCAGGGGTACAATGAGCAGTTCTTC
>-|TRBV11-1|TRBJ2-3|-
CASSGRGVPLTDTQYF
TGTGCCAGCAGCGGCAGGGGGGTCCCTTTGACAGATACGCAGTATTTT
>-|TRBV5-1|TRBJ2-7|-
CASSPGTAWGEQYF
TGCGCCAGCAGCCCAGGGACGGCGTGGGGCGAGCAGTACTTC
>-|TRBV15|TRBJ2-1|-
CATSLVHDEQFF
TGTGCCACCAGCCTAGTTCACGATGAGCAGTTCTTC
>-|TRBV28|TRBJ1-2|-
CASHNTTHYGYTF
TGTGCCAGCCATAACACGACCCACTATGGCTACACCTTC
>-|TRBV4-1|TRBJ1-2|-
CASSQDPKVQVYGYTF
TGCGCCAGCAGCCAAGACCCGAAGGTCCAAGTCTATGGCTACACCTTC
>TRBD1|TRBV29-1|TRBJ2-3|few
CSVAEGSGGPDTQYF
TGCAGCGTTGCTGAGGGGTCAGGGGGACCAGATACGCAGTATTTT
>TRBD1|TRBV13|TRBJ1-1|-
CASSLELLTGGSSSEAFF
TGTGCCAGCAGCTTAGAGCTTCTTACAGGGGGTTCGAGCTCTGAAGCTTTCTTT
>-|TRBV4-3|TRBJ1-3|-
CASSQDQESSGNTIYF
TGCGCCAGCAGCCAAGACCAGGAGAGCTCTGGAAACACCATATATTTT
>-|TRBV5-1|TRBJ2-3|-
CASSLGVFGTDTQYF
TGCGCCAGCAGCTTGGGGGTTTTTGGTACAGATACGCAGTATTTT
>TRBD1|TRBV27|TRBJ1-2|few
CASSSSGTGSGYTF
TGTGCCAGCAGTTCGTCCGGGACAGGGTCTGGCTACACCTTC
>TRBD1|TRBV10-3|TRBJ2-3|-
CASRRQGAEDTQYF
TGTGCCAGCCGGAGACAGGGGGCGGAAGATACGCAGTATTTT
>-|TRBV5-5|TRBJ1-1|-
CASSIRGMNTEAFF
TGTGCCAGCAGCATCCGGGGAATGAACACTGAAGCTTTCTTT
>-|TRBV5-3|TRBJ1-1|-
CASSGGGVNTEAFF
TGTGCCAGCAGCGGCGGGGGCGTGAATACTGAAGCTTTCTTT
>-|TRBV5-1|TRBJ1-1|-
CASSLDGSTTVAFF
TGCGCCAGCAGCTTGGATGGCTCAACAACGGTAGCTTTCTTT
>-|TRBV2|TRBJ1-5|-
CASLVYSNQPQHF
TGTGCCAGCCTGGTGTATAGCAATCAGCCCCAGCATTTT
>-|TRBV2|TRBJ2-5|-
CASSSLGARYF
TGTGCCAGCAGTTCCTTGGGGGCGCGGTACTTC
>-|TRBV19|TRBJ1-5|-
CASSIEGNQPQHF
TGTGCCAGTAGTATAGAAGGCAATCAGCCCCAGCATTTT
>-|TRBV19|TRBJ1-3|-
CASSLSGNGNTIYF
TGTGCCAGTAGTCTCAGCGGAAACGGAAACACCATATATTTT
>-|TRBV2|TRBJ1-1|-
CASRAGRLNTEAFF
TGTGCCAGCAGAGCAGGGAGGTTGAACACTGAAGCTTTCTTT
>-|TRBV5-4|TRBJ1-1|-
CASSSRGGAEAWNTEAFF
TGTGCCAGCAGCTCCCGAGGAGGAGCCGAGGCGTGGAACACTGAAGCTTTCTTT
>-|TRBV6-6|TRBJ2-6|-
CATSDRFSGANVLTF
TGTGCCACCTCCGACAGATTCTCTGGGGCCAACGTCCTGACTTTC
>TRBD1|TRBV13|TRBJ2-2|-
CASSSDRGLAGELFF
TGTGCCAGCAGCTCCGACAGGGGGCTCGCCGGGGAGCTGTTTTTT
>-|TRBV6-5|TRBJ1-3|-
CATARSSGNTIYF
TGTGCCACGGCGAGAAGCTCTGGAAACACCATATATTTT
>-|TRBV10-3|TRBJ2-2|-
CAISAFVEGAGELFF
TGTGCCATCAGTGCCTTCGTTGAGGGCGCCGGGGAGCTGTTTTTT
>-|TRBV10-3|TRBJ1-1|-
CAIWGGTIPTEAFF
TGTGCCATCTGGGGGGGGACGATCCCCACTGAAGCTTTCTTT
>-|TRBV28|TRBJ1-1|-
CASSRGQPEAFF
TGTGCCAGCAGTCGGGGCCAGCCTGAAGCTTTCTTT
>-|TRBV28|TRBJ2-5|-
CASGGVVTQYF
TGTGCCAGCGGGGGCGTAGTGACCCAGTACTTC
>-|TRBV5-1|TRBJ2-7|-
CASSLAGDSGEQYF
TGCGCCAGCAGCTTGGCAGGGGACTCGGGCGAGCAGTACTTC
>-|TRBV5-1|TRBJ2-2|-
CASSLGVGDLGELFF
TGCGCCAGCAGCTTGGGAGTGGGGGACCTCGGGGAGCTGTTTTTT
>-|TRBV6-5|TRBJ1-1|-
CASSYLGGNTEAFF
TGTGCCAGCAGTTACCTCGGCGGGAACACTGAAGCTTTCTTT
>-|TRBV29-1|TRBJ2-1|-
CSVEVTGANGNEQFF
TGCAGCGTTGAAGTGACGGGGGCAAATGGGAATGAGCAGTTCTTC
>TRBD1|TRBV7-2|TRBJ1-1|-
CASSLVGTAEAFF
TGTGCCAGCAGCTTAGTGGGGACAGCCGAAGCTTTCTTT
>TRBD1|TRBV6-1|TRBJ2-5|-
CASSEGGQGETQYF
TGTGCCAGCAGTGAAGGGGGACAGGGAGAGACCCAGTACTTC
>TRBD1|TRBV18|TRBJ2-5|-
CASSPRDRGPQETQYF
TGTGCCAGCTCACCCCGGGACAGGGGGCCCCAAGAGACCCAGTACTTC
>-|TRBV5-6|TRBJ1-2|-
CASSLGAGRTNYGYTF
TGTGCCAGCAGCTTGGGGGCGGGACGGACTAACTATGGCTACACCTTC
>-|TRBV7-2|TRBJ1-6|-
CASSTDRNSPLHF
TGTGCCAGCAGCACCGACAGGAATTCACCCCTCCACTTT
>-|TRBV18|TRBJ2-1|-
CASSKPTFLSYNEQFF
TGTGCCAGCTCGAAGCCAACCTTCCTATCTTACAATGAGCAGTTCTTC
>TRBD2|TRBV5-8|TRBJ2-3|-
CASSLAGAGDTQYF
TGTGCCAGCAGCTTAGCGGGGGCGGGAGATACGCAGTATTTT
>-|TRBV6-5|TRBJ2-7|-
CASSYYRESGYEQYF
TGTGCCAGCAGTTATTATCGGGAATCGGGGTACGAGCAGTACTTC
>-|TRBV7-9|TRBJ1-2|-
CASSSTEKTSHGYTF
TGTGCCAGCAGCTCAACAGAGAAAACTAGCCATGGCTACACCTTC
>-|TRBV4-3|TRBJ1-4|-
CASSQEPRPGEKLFF
TGCGCCAGCAGCCAAGAGCCCCGCCCAGGGGAAAAACTGTTTTTT
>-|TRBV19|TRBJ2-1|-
CASSILGADNEQFF
TGTGCCAGTAGTATTTTGGGGGCCGACAATGAGCAGTTCTTC
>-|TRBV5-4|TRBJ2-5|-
CASSSPTRRTQYF
TGTGCCAGCAGCTCCCCGACTAGACGGACCCAGTACTTC
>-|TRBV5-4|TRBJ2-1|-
CASSLGVGGPYNEQFF
TGTGCCAGCAGCTTGGGAGTGGGGGGGCCTTACAATGAGCAGTTCTTC
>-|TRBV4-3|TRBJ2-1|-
CASSPIRGTWSHEQFF
TGCGCCAGCAGCCCCATCCGAGGCACTTGGTCCCATGAGCAGTTCTTC
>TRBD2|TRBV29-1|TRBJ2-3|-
CSGSGVHTSTDTQYF
TGCAGCGGTAGCGGGGTCCATACTAGCACAGATACGCAGTATTTT
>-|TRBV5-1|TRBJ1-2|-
CASSEGPGNYGYTF
TGCGCCAGCAGCGAGGGGCCGGGTAACTATGGCTACACCTTC